This entry lists 20 T cell receptor beta chains sequenced from one sample in a study of CD4 T cells in relation to SARS-CoV-2 and coronaviruses. Their antigen targets remain unknown. Some clones are missing from TCRdb's copy, which holds only in-frame ones; the method was immunoSEQ multiplex PCR. The sample has about 25,000 clones, approximately 80% seen once; the top ten hold 20% to 25%. Before the COVID-19 pandemic, during about 2010-2018, CD4+ T cells were taken from unexposed donors. After nine to ten days of culture, CD4+ T cells were isolated. Sequencing was done on a sample of CD4+ T cells from PBMCs, cultured in vitro. All receptors come from a human donor in good health.

The gene calls are TRBV28 and TRBJ2-2; a weak D match, TRBD1 (6 bases). Germline V CDR1 and CDR2: MDHEN, SYDVKM. The CDR3 extends over 14 amino acids. V was shortened by 6 bases and J by 1 base, with 9 bases between the two germline ends. In DNA, the CDR3 is TGTGCCAGCAGCCTGGGACAGAACACCGGGGAGCTGTTTTTT. It codes for CASSLGQNTGELFF. Supplemented by reference TRBV28 and TRBJ2-2, the full variable domain reads DVKVTQSSRYLVKRTGEKVFLECVQDMDHENMFWYRQDPGLGLRLIYFSYDVKMKEKGDIPEGYSVSREKKERFSLILESASTNQTSMYLCASSLGQNTGELFFGEGSRLTVL.

This clone has a handful of counts. The chain is built from TRBV27 and TRBJ1-3, with TRBD1 as a possible D gene (6 bases). The CDR3 is 15 amino acids. V dropped 5 bases and J dropped 0 bases, with 11 bases sitting between them. Germline assignment: CDR1 MNHEY and CDR2 SMNVEV (reference sequence). The CDR3 region is CASSRTGLSGNTIYF. CDR3 nucleotide sequence: TGTGCCAGCAGTCGAACAGGGCTCTCTGGAAACACCATATATTTT.

This clone was seen only a few times. V and J are TRBV2 and TRBJ2-6; no definite D call. Trimming stripped 11 bases from V and 2 bases from J, with 16 bases between. Germline values: CDR1 SNHLY, CDR2 FYNNEI. This CDR3 region has 15 residues. CDR3 coding DNA: TGTGCCCCCCCGAGTCAGACTCCTGGGGCCAACGTCCTGACTTTC. Translated: CAPPSQTPGANVLTF.

CDR3 sequence: CATERAGGSYEQYF. As DNA, the CDR3 is TGTGCCACCGAAAGAGCGGGAGGGTCCTACGAGCAGTACTTC. The chain carries TRBV24-1 and TRBJ2-7; TRBD2 matches 10 bases. The V segment lost 9 bases and the J segment 1 base; nucleotides outside the gene matches: 5. In germline, CDR1 is KGHDR, CDR2 SFDVKD. The CDR3 sequence is 14 residues long.

The gene calls are TRBV5-1 and TRBJ2-2, with D uncertain. CDR1 and CDR2 from the germline V gene are SGHRS and YFSETQ. The V and J ends lost 0 bases and 7 bases respectively, with 13 bases between them. The length of the CDR3 is 15 residues. The CDR3 reads CASSLGHLRDGELFF. The CDR3 nucleotides are TGCGCCAGCAGCTTGGGACATCTAAGGGACGGGGAGCTGTTTTTT.

The CDR3 DNA reads as TGTGCCAGTAGTGGATACCTGAACTCTGGGGCCAACGTCCTGACTTTC. Translation gives CASSGYLNSGANVLTF. The gene calls are TRBV19 and TRBJ2-6; unclear D gene. Germline CDR1 and CDR2: LNHDA and SQIVND (reference sequence). The V gene lost 5 bases and the J gene lost 0 bases, with 11 bases spanning the gap. This CDR3 has 16 residues.

This sequence joins TRBV2 and TRBJ1-6; 7 positions agree with TRBD1. This CDR3 has 14 residues. V trimming: 4 bases; J trimming: 5 bases; junction bases outside the gene matches: 2. Germline CDR1 is SNHLY and CDR2 is FYNNEI. The CDR3 DNA sequence: TGTGCCAGCAGTGGGGACAGCCATAATTCACCCCTCCACTTT. Translation gives CASSGDSHNSPLHF.

This clone came up a few times. CDR3 coding DNA: TGTGCCAGCACCGCGGGATCCTGGGGCACTGAAGCTTTCTTT. Its protein is CASTAGSWGTEAFF. The chain couples TRBV11-2 to TRBJ1-1; D gene uncertain. Looked up from germline, CDR1 is SGHAT and CDR2 is FQNNGV. The CDR3 extends over 14 amino acids. V shed 7 bases and J shed 4 bases, with 16 bases lying between them.

The table lists this clone with a few counts. The V call is TRBV9, the J call TRBJ1-3; tentative D call: TRBD1 (6 bases). V was cut by 0 bases and J by 4 bases, with 17 bases left in between. The CDR3 sequence is 17 residues long. Germline CDR1 is SGDLS and CDR2 is YYNGEE. The CDR3 sequence is CASSVATGRGNGNTIYF. For the CDR3, the DNA is TGTGCCAGCAGCGTAGCTACGGGCAGGGGAAACGGAAACACCATATATTTT.

The chain recombines TRBV27 with TRBJ2-7; 9 nucleotides match TRBD1. This CDR3 spans 15 amino acids. Trimming cost V 3 bases and J 3 bases; bases outside gene matches: 6. Per the germline V gene, CDR1 is MNHEY and CDR2 is SMNVEV (reference sequence). The CDR3 DNA reads as TGTGCCAGCAGTTTCCACACAGGGGGCGGCTACGAGCAGTACTTC. Translating gives CASSFHTGGGYEQYF.

V and J are TRBV5-3 and TRBJ2-1; D not certain. TRBV5-3 is filed as an ORF, its function uncertain. This CDR3 has 13 amino acids. The germline V and J ends were trimmed by 3 bases and 10 bases, with 14 bases remaining between them. CDR3 sequence reads: CARSSTAFGEQFF. The CDR3 region has the DNA TGTGCCAGAAGCTCGACCGCATTCGGGGAGCAGTTCTTC.

The V and J genes are TRBV13 and TRBJ2-5; TRBD1 matches 10 bases. The germline V gene encodes CDR1 PRHDT and CDR2 FYEKMQ (reference sequence). With V trimmed by 5 bases and J by 5 bases, 8 bases remained unmatched. The CDR3 loop spans 15 amino acids. CDR3 residues: CASSRKTGGGETQYF. For the CDR3, the DNA is TGTGCCAGCAGCCGAAAGACAGGGGGCGGTGAGACCCAGTACTTC.

This clone was seen only a few times. The rearrangement joins TRBV30 to TRBJ1-1, with TRBD1 matching 8 bases. The V gene end was trimmed by 7 bases and the J gene end by 5 bases; junction bases not matched to a gene: 3. Germline-derived CDR1 and CDR2 are GTSNPN and SVGIG (reference sequence). This CDR3 is built from 11 residues. The CDR3 is CALTGDTEAFF. The DNA for the CDR3 is TGTGCCTTGACAGGGGATACTGAAGCTTTCTTT.

V usage is TRBV3-1 (or the pseudogene TRBV3-2) and J usage is TRBJ2-1; the match to TRBD2 covers 7 bases. With 3 bases clipped from V and 0 bases from J, the junction kept 8 bases outside the gene matches. The germline V gene encodes CDR1 LGHDT and CDR2 YNNKEL (reference sequence). This CDR3 is 17 amino acids long. The CDR3 region is CASSQGDYPSSYNEQFF. In DNA, the CDR3 is TGTGCCAGCAGCCAGGGGGACTACCCTAGCTCCTACAATGAGCAGTTCTTC.

The chain uses TRBV20-1 and TRBJ1-3; D not resolved. The ends were cut back, 5 bases at V and 4 bases at J, with 6 bases in the middle. Germline CDR1 is DFQATT and CDR2 is SNEGSKA (reference sequence). The CDR3 consists of 11 residues. CDR3 DNA sequence: TGCAGTGCTGATATCGGAAACACCATATATTTT. Residues: CSADIGNTIYF.

The chain has TRBV6-5 and TRBJ1-1, with D perhaps TRBD1 (5 bases). The germline gives CDR1 MNHEY, CDR2 SVGAGI. V was trimmed by 2 bases and J by 5 bases, leaving 12 bases between them. The CDR3 sequence is 14 residues long. DNA for the CDR3: TGTGCCAGCAGTTACGCCCCTGGGGGGACTGAAGCTTTCTTT. This encodes CASSYAPGGTEAFF.

This clone was counted a few times. The CDR3 is CASSFPTVREQFF. The CDR3 DNA follows: TGTGCCAGTAGTTTCCCGACGGTAAGAGAGCAGTTCTTC. The chain links TRBV19 to TRBJ2-1, with D uncertain. Trimming pared 5 bases from V and 10 bases from J, leaving 15 bases between. The germline gives CDR1 LNHDA, CDR2 SQIVND (reference sequence). This CDR3 contains 13 residues.

V is TRBV6-2 or TRBV6-3 and J is TRBJ2-1, with D uncertain. This CDR3 region has 11 residues. V was cut by 2 bases and J by 5 bases, with 1 base left in between. CDR1 and CDR2 (germline): MNHEY, SVGEGT. DNA for the CDR3: TGTGCCAGCAGTTACCACAATGAGCAGTTCTTC. It codes for CASSYHNEQFF.

V usage is TRBV21-1 and J usage is TRBJ1-2; TRBD1 is taken as the D call from the table, unchecked against the DNA. TRBV21-1 is termed a pseudogene. The CDR3 is 18 amino acids. CDR3 region: CASSKGGGQGRINYGYTF. CDR3 in DNA: TGTGCCAGCAGCAAGGGCGGGGGACAGGGTAGGATTAACTATGGCTACACCTTC.

The chain combines TRBV5-8 with TRBJ2-1; D is undetermined. The CDR3 covers 13 residues. V shed 3 bases and J shed 8 bases, with 12 bases lying between them. Germline-derived CDR1 and CDR2 are SGHTS and YDEGEE. The DNA for the CDR3 is TGTGCCAGCAGCTCCTATGGGTTGGATGAGCAGTTCTTC. This translates into CASSSYGLDEQFF.